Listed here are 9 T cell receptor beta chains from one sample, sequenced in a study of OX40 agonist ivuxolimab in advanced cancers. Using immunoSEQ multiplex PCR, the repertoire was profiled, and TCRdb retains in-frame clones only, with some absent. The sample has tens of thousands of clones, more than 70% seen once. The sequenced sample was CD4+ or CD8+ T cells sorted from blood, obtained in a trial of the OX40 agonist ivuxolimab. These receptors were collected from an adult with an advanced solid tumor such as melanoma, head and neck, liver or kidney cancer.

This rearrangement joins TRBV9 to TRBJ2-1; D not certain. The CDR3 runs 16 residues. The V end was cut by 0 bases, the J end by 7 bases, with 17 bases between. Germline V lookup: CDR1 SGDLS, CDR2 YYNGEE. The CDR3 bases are TGTGCCAGCAGCGTAGCACAGACCGGTAGTTATAATGAGCAGTTCTTC. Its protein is CASSVAQTGSYNEQFF.

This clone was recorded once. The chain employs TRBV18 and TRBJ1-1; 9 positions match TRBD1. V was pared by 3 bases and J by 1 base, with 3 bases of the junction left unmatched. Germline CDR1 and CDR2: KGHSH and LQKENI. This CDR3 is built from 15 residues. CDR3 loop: CASSPGQGGNTEAFF. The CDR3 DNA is TGTGCCAGCTCACCGGGACAGGGAGGGAACACTGAAGCTTTCTTT.

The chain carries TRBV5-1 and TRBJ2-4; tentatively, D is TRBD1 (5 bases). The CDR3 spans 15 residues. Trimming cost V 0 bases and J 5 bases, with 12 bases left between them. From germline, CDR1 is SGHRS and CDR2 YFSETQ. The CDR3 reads CASSLGTVGQNIQYF. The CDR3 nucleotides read TGCGCCAGCAGCTTGGGGACGGTGGGGCAAAACATTCAGTACTTC.

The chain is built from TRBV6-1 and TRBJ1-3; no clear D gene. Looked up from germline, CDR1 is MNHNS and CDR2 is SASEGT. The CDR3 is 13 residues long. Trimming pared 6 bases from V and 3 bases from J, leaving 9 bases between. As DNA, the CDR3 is TGTGCCAGCAGCATACTATTTGGAAACACCATATATTTT. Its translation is CASSILFGNTIYF.

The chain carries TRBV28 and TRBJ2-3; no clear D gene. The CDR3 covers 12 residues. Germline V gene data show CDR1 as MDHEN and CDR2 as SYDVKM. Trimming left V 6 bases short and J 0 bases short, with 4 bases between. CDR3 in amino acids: CASRTSTDTQYF. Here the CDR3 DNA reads TGTGCCAGCAGAACTAGCACAGATACGCAGTATTTT.

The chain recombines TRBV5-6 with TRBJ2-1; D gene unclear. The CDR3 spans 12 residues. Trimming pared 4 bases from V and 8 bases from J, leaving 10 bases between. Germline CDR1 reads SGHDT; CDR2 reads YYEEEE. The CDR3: CASSPSRDEQFF. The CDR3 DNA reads TGTGCCAGCAGCCCCTCTCGGGATGAGCAGTTCTTC.

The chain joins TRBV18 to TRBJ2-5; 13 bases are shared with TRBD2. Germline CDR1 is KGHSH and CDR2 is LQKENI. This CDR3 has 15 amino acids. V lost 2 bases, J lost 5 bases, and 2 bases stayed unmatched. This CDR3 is CASSPGTSGEETQYF. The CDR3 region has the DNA TGTGCCAGCTCACCAGGGACTAGCGGGGAGGAGACCCAGTACTTC.

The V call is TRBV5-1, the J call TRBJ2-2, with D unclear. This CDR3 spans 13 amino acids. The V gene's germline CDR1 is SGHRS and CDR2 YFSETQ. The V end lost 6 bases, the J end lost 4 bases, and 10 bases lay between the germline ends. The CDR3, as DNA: TGCGCCAGCACCCCGACGGGCACCGGGGAGCTGTTTTTT. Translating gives CASTPTGTGELFF.

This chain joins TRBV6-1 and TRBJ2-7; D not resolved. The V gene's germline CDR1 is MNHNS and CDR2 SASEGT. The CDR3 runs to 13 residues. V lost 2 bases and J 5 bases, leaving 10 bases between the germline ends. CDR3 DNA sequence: TGTGCCAGCAGTGAACCAGGAAGGGACGAGCAGTACTTC. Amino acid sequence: CASSEPGRDEQYF.